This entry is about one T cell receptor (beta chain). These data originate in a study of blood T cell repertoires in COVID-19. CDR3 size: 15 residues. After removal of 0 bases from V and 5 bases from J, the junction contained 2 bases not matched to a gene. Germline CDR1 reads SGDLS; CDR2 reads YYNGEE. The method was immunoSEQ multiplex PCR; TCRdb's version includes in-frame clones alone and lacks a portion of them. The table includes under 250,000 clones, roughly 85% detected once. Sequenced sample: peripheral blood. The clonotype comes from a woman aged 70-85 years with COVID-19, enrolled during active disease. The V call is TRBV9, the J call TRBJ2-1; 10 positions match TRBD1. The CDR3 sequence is CASSVEGTGDNEQFF. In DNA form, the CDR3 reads TGTGCCAGCAGCGTAGAGGGGACAGGGGACAATGAGCAGTTCTTC.